This T cell receptor beta chain was retrieved from a study of CXCR3-negative and CXCR3-positive naive CD8 T cells. Study-wide background: The TRB read total, about 130 million, broke down to about 1.5 +/- 0.3 million reads per library.

Researchers reported sorting every CD8+ T cell subset in triplicate, about 290,000 cells per sort. With regard to this clonotype: Its target is not known.

Notes on the study in general: Memory, not naive, CXCR3-negative and CXCR3-positive cells differed in TRBV-TRBJ usage. Diversity ran similarly high across both naive subsets but far lower in memory CD8+ cells.

All TRB cDNA libraries came from 5' RACE performed with UMI labels. From the 5' RACE reads, TCRdb lists one entry per CDR3 protein and no DNA. Its listing shows around 57,000 distinct CDR3 sequences. What was sequenced was memory CD8+ T cells from blood. The source of this sequence is a human donor in good health. Some clones in this sample may be carry-over from other donors' samples.

This CDR3 is CSVVQGANQPQHF. This chain links TRBV29-1 with TRBJ1-5; TCRdb designates TRBD1, a call that cannot be tested without DNA. Germline CDR1 reads SQVTM; CDR2 reads ANQGSEA. This CDR3 contains 13 residues.